The present TCR beta chain was sequenced within a study of shared clonotypes between healthy human individuals. For the study at large: The plates for each donor numbered three CD4 naive, three CD4 memory, two CD8 naive and one CD8 memory.

The naive CD8 subset, CD45RO-negative cells positively selected for CCR7, excluded terminally differentiated effector memory CD45RA+ cells. The donor cohort consisted entirely of Caucasian adults residing in Nashville, Tennessee. The ends lost 6 bases at V and 0 bases at J; junction bases unmatched: 14. Germline CDR1 SQVTM, CDR2 ANQGSEA. The CDR3 has 17 residues. The assay ran at deep level. Some clones are missing from TCRdb's copy, which holds only in-frame ones; the method was immunoSEQ multiplex PCR. Of about 2.1 million clones in the sample, 93% were seen once. The sequenced sample consisted of naive CD8+ T cells from PBMCs. This rearrangement joins TRBV29-1 to TRBJ2-7; 10 bases map to TRBD1. This clonotype originated in a man aged 18 to 29 in good health. Some clones in this sample may be carry-over from other donors' samples. CDR3 loop: CSVQGAVDRGTSYEQYF. CDR3 in DNA: TGCAGCGTCCAAGGGGCGGTGGACAGGGGGACCTCCTACGAGCAGTACTTC.